This entry describes one TCR beta chain. This clone appeared many times. The antigen it binds to is not known. There are no base qualities to consult, and no much larger clone falls within one base. The source of the sample is a study of T cells after posttransplantation cyclophosphamide (dated by TCRdb to between 2015 and 2016). At the level of the whole study: Using TRB sequencing, the study followed how the T cell repertoire reconstituted after myeloablative bone marrow transplantation in which posttransplantation cyclophosphamide served as GVHD prophylaxis. Antigen receptor sequencing covered samples from 35 to 40 PTCy-treated patients and some 15 of their related bone marrow donors. Blood from every one of the 30 or so PTCy patients who had 1-year posttransplant specimens underwent TRB sequencing. TRB sequencing was also done on up to about 3 additional blood samples from 2 to 5.2 years after transplant in 3 patients, and on pretransplant blood from a handful of patients. Because TRA and TRB clonality were tightly correlated in 9 samples, subsequent TCR analyses were focused on TRB only. Public TRB sequences were searched against a database of over 3,500 sequences associated with responses to pathogens, tumor antigens, self-antigens and alloantigens. General findings and caveats noted by the study authors: At 1-2 months, donor-recipient similarity was low but rose over the first year, and the later blood repertoires were often dominated by donor CD8+ memory clones. Across roughly 49 patients, TRB clonality was highly associated with recipient CMV seropositivity and CMV reactivation, and PTCy diversity was similar to diversity in CNI/methotrexate controls. The TRB repertoires of T cells infiltrating skin or the GI tract showed only limited overlap with the TRB repertoires found in blood.

The CDR3 measures 16 amino acids from cysteine to phenylalanine. Left in the record is the CDR3 DNA by itself, 48 bases read in frame from the first base. From a lookup of the germline V gene, CDR1 and CDR2 are LGHNA and YNFKEQ. Trimming removed 1 base from V and 3 bases from J; the gene matches leave 4 bases unexplained. Peripheral blood samples were provided by related bone marrow donors on the day of marrow donation. Mononuclear cells from peripheral blood and bone marrow were separated by Ficoll-Hypaque density centrifugation and then cryopreserved. Genomic DNA was used for TRB sequencing, which was performed with the immunoSEQ assay at survey resolution or with the hsTCRB kit. Regarding the original processing steps: The immunoSEQ software handled initial read processing, and the LymphoSeq R package was used for repertoire analyses. For each TRB dataset, clonality was calculated as 1 minus normalized Shannon entropy, and the Gini coefficient was computed as well. To infer phenotypes in unsorted samples, TRB sequences from sorted subsets of the recipient or donor were mapped onto unsorted samples from the same recipient. The clones in this table, taken by TCRdb from immuneACCESS, are in-frame only. Not every clone is retained; where verified, under half of the shortfall comes from an unresolved V gene, and the cause of the rest is unknown. The DNA was the basis for D and trimming; V, J and clone size are from that table. This sample has approximately 25,000 clones in the table, none counted a single time. The ten largest clones capture 4% to 5.5% of the sample.

Sequenced material: PBMCs. The source of this sequence is a woman aged 45-65 years in good health, CMV-negative, and a related stem cell transplant donor. The sequence is built from TRBV4-2 and TRBJ2-2; the central 8 bases match TRBD2. The nucleotide sequence reads as follows: TGTGCCAGCAGCCAAGTCTCAGCGGGAGACACCGGGGAGCTGTTTTTT. Its protein reads: CASSQVSAGDTGELFF.